The TCR beta chain described here comes from a study of early T cells in non-severe SARS-CoV-2 infection (dated by TCRdb to 2020 to 2022). About the investigation overall: TCR sequencing used bulk RNA from unsorted whole blood, so alpha and beta chains could not be paired. Overall study results and their limits: VDJdb matching was skewed toward anti-spike CD8 responses, so virus-specific expansions were likely underestimated and private and CD4 specificities were missed.

As to this clonotype: Its antigen remains undetermined. No clone much larger than this one lies a single base away; base qualities are absent.

This was a case-control study nested in a cohort of healthcare workers in London, UK, who had nasopharyngeal swab PCR tests and blood samples taken every week. Healthcare workers were recruited during the week of the UK lockdown, between 23 and 31 March 2020, and followed weekly for up to roughly 15 weeks. CDR3 length: 17 amino acids, cysteine to phenylalanine. The retained sequence is limited to the CDR3, 51 bases, with the frame set at the first base. Sequences LNHNV (CDR1) and YYDKDF (CDR2) are obtained from the germline V gene (reference sequence). V is cut back by 2 bases and J by 8 bases, with 12 bases in the junction unmatched. The method behind the library was 5' RACE. The run used a NextSeq 500. The TCR library protocol attached unique molecular identifiers to individual cDNA molecules to correct for sequencing error and PCR bias. Sequencing covered both TCR alpha and beta chains, and within each sample the abundances of alpha and beta sequences were tightly co-correlated. The paper's processing steps were these. Decombinator V4 was used to perform V gene, J gene and CDR3 annotation of TCR sequences. TCRs were defined as expanded if a significant change between any two time points was detected under a Poisson model with p below 0.0001. Abundances of TCRs were expressed as counts per million after normalisation to the total number of TCRs sequenced in each sample. TRAV1-2 paired with TRAJ12, TRAJ20 or TRAJ33 defined MAIT TCRs, while TRAV10 paired with TRAJ18 defined iNKT TCRs. VDJdb, accessed 1 November 2021, was searched for CMV, EBV and SARS-CoV-2 annotated TCRs, with TCRs annotated for multiple antigens excluded. Starting from the raw public reads, TCRdb applied fastp trimming at Q25, assembled clones with MiXCR and retained in-frame beta chains. A single entry per CDR3 protein holds the most common genes and DNA from its merged rows. V and J calls and clone size were set by TCRdb, not the authors. This sample is represented by 80,000 to 95,000 distinct CDR3 sequences; approximately 15% of them were singletons. In total, the top ten clones hold 4.5% to 6.5% of the sample.

The receptor was derived from an adult who was a healthcare worker with PCR-confirmed SARS-CoV-2 infection or an uninfected control (not recorded which). The chain was built from TRBV15 and TRBJ2-1; 10 bases in between match TRBD2. The sample was whole blood, taken at baseline. The DNA reads TGTGCCACCAGCAGACCCACGGATGAGCGGGAGGGGCATGAGCAGTTCTTC. This yields the protein CATSRPTDEREGHEQFF.